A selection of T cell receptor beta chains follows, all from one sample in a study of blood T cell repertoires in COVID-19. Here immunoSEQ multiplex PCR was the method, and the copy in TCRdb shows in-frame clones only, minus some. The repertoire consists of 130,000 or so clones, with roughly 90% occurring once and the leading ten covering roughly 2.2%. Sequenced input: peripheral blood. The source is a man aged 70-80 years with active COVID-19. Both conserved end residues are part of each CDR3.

CASSPETVNSPLHF	TRBV5-1	TRBJ1-6
CATSRGGTRPGELFF	TRBV15	TRBJ2-2
CASSLDGTNNEQFF	TRBV11-2	TRBJ2-1
CASSLAGGNTEAFF	TRBV5-1	TRBJ1-1
CSTHPGGRAFF	TRBV29-1	TRBJ1-1
CASSDNSNQPQHF	TRBV2	TRBJ1-5
CASSSQATGVKLFF	TRBV7-9	TRBJ1-4
CASSMGGYYSGANVLTF	TRBV19	TRBJ2-6
CASRTGTLNEQYF	TRBV6-5	TRBJ2-7
CASSQQGATYNEQFF	TRBV7-3	TRBJ2-1
CATSRAGLAVSYEQYF	TRBV15	TRBJ2-7
CASSLTGLYEQYF	TRBV11-2	TRBJ2-7
CASSQRTGGGETQYF	TRBV5-1	TRBJ2-5
CASRDVQGRQPQHF	TRBV6-5	TRBJ1-5
CASSSNSRGRGTGELFF	TRBV28	TRBJ2-2
CASSFRLVRDTEAFF	TRBV2	TRBJ1-1
CASSLDRRGGNTIYF	TRBV5-4	TRBJ1-3
CASSPLWTSGNEQYF	TRBV5-8	TRBJ2-7
CASRDLAGGETQYF	TRBV19	TRBJ2-5
CASSGTDIFTGELFF	TRBV6-7	TRBJ2-2
CASRRTGSDEQYF	TRBV28	TRBJ2-7
CASSIVARNYNEQFF	TRBV19	TRBJ2-1
CASSHGLARGLGVEQYF	TRBV4-1	TRBJ2-7
CASSQDGGRDYQPQHF	TRBV4-2	TRBJ1-5
CASRETSHNTGELFF	TRBV27	TRBJ2-2
CASSGGLADYNEQFF	TRBV7-9	TRBJ2-1
CASSSSGLAGGRTDTQYF	TRBV28	TRBJ2-3
CASSPQQGAPTEAFF	TRBV11-2	TRBJ1-1
CASSFGLAYEQYF	TRBV28	TRBJ2-7
CASRNLAGGPRDTQYF	TRBV5-6	TRBJ2-3
CASHRGSNQPQHF	TRBV2	TRBJ1-5
CASSSGLAEEQFF	TRBV11-2	TRBJ2-1
CASSLETSGSMQFF	TRBV5-1	TRBJ2-1
CASSRHREKLFF	TRBV7-2	TRBJ1-4
CASSEAGIGTGELFF	TRBV6-1	TRBJ2-2
CATEQSSYNEQFF	TRBV28	TRBJ2-1
CATSGRQGLGEQYF	TRBV24-1	.
CASYRDVTEAFF	TRBV28	TRBJ1-1
CSVDTGTSGSYNEQFF	TRBV29-1	TRBJ2-1
CASSLVGARNEQFF	TRBV7-3	TRBJ2-1
CASSPGTSGSLTYNEQFF	TRBV11-2	TRBJ2-1
CASSDRYEQYF	TRBV2	TRBJ2-7
CASSLRTGADTQYF	TRBV28	TRBJ2-3
CASSEGTLAVAYNEQFF	TRBV6-1	TRBJ2-1
CASSLDAGGPGNEQFF	TRBV11-1	TRBJ2-1
CASSRLGGQETQYF	TRBV13	TRBJ2-5
CASSYPWDRINSPLHF	TRBV6-7	TRBJ1-6
CASSLGGSQETQYF	TRBV5-1	TRBJ2-5
CASSPWDRGEAFF	TRBV7-9	TRBJ1-1
CATNKGQNTGELFF	TRBV24-1	TRBJ2-2
CASSSGRRGNQPQHF	TRBV28	TRBJ1-5
CASSPATAAGYNEQFF	TRBV7-2	TRBJ2-1
CATQGANEQFF	TRBV10-3	TRBJ2-1
CASSPISGRASGELFF	TRBV3-1/TRBV3-2	TRBJ2-2
CAIAVPGSSYEQYF	TRBV10-3	TRBJ2-7
CASSYSASFNTGELFF	TRBV6-5	TRBJ2-2
CASSESLVSYNEQFF	TRBV10-1	TRBJ2-1
CASSPQGGYQPQHF	TRBV5-1	TRBJ1-5
CASSLGAGGYEAFF	TRBV7-9	TRBJ1-1
CAAGLAGVVETQYF	TRBV28	TRBJ2-5